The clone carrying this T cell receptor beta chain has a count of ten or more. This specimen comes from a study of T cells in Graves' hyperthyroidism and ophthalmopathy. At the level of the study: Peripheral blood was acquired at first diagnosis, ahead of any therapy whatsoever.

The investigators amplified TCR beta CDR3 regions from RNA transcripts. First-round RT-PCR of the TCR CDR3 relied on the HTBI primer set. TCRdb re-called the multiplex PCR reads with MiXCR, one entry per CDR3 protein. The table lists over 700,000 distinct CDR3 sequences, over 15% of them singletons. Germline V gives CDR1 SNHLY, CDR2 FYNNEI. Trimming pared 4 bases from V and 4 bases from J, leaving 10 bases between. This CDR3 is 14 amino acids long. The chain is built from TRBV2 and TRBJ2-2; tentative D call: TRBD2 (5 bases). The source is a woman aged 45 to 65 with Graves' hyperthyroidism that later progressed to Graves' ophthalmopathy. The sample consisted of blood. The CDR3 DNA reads TGTGCCAGCAGTGTACGGACTTTCACCGGGGAGCTGTTTTTT. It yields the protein CASSVRTFTGELFF.